This TCR beta chain was documented in a study of T cells after yellow fever vaccination. Study-level findings and limits: Reappearance after the booster was seen for most primary-vaccination clones, at 96% CD4 and 70% to 90% CD8. The CD4 compartment and the CD8 compartment contained a small share of clonotypes in common. Abundant clonotypes (contaminants from the bulk population) could be present in FACS-sorted repertoires.

It was through 5'RACE template switching that TCR cDNA was made, with a universal primer site and UMIs added. TCRdb ran MiXCR on the 5' RACE reads and lists one entry per CDR3 protein. The sample shows approximately 330,000 distinct CDR3 sequences, roughly an eighth of them seen only once. CDR3 length: 15 residues. Germline V gene data show CDR1 as DFQATT and CDR2 as SNEGSKA (reference sequence). Trimming took 1 base from V and 0 from J, leaving 7 bases between them. As concerns this clonotype: Its matching antigen is unknown.

The chain carries TRBV20-1 and TRBJ1-6; no clear D. The sample here was CD4+ T cells sorted from PBMCs, taken 15 days after the yellow fever booster vaccination. The receptor's source is a man between 18 and 35 years old who received the YFV17D yellow fever vaccine. CDR3 DNA: TGCAGTGCTAGAGGGGCCGGCTCCTATAATTCACCCCTCCACTTT. Its translation: CSARGAGSYNSPLHF.